This T cell receptor (beta chain) appears in the sequencing data of a study of beta chain features in type 1 diabetes. Study-wide context: Patients were similar to healthy donors in age and gender (as well as in cell yields). Study results and limitations: For Type 1 diabetes patients, all four CD4+ subsets carried TCRB CDR3s that were moderately but significantly shorter. Type 1 diabetes patients had VDJ junctions that carried fewer insertions and more deletions.

This clone turned up a few times. The target antigen is unknown. Trimming pared 1 base from V and 6 bases from J, leaving 10 bases between. There are 13 residues in the CDR3. Germline loops: CDR1 LGHNA, CDR2 YSLEER. Expressed TCRB transcripts were sequenced because the isolated RNA had all been reverse transcribed beforehand. Sequencing used immunoSEQ multiplex PCR; TCRdb keeps in-frame clones, though not all of them. The table records roughly 230,000 clones, about a tenth of them present only once. Each population that was sorted was more than 95% pure. The genes are TRBV4-3 and TRBJ2-7; a weak D match, TRBD2 (5 bases). This receptor was obtained from a young man with type 1 diabetes. The sequencing sample was made of naive CD4+ T cells from blood. The CDR3 reads CASSQARGSEQYF. For the CDR3, the DNA is TGCGCCAGCAGCCAAGCTCGAGGGAGCGAGCAGTACTTC.